The rows below give T cell receptor beta chains drawn from one sample of a study of T-cell memory formation after mild COVID-19. One entry per CDR3 protein, called by TCRdb with MiXCR from the 5' RACE reads. Here the sample spans 550,000 to 700,000 distinct CDR3 sequences, 17% being singletons. Material: PBMCs or a T cell subset sorted from them (not recorded which). These receptors were taken from an adult woman who had mild COVID-19 (a few samples of this study predate the infection). Cell type and time point are not known. CDR3s include the opening cysteine and the closing phenylalanine or tryptophan. A D gene is named only where the DNA matches it firmly. The listing skips clone size in some rows; elsewhere it reads once, few, many or a size class.

CDR3 protein: CASSPLWGQGAYEQFF; CDR3 DNA: TGTGCCAGCAGCCCCTTATGGGGACAGGGGGCGTATGAGCAGTTCTTC; clone size: few; J gene: TRBJ2-1; D gene: TRBD1; V gene: TRBV12-3/TRBV12-4
CDR3 protein: CSARDLGTAPRNQPQHF; CDR3 DNA: TGCAGTGCTAGAGATCTAGGGACAGCTCCGCGGAATCAGCCCCAGCATTTT; clone size: few; J gene: TRBJ1-5; D gene: TRBD1; V gene: TRBV20-1
CDR3 protein: CASSVVGGPGGELFF; CDR3 DNA: TGTGCCAGCAGCGTAGTGGGGGGGCCCGGCGGGGAGCTGTTTTTT; clone size: few; J gene: TRBJ2-2; D gene: NA; V gene: TRBV9
CDR3 protein: CASSSSGRGGGQPQHF; CDR3 DNA: TGTGCCAGCAGCTCGTCGGGACGCGGGGGAGGGCAGCCCCAGCATTTT; clone size: few; J gene: TRBJ1-5; D gene: NA; V gene: TRBV7-8
CDR3 protein: CASKSRVSYEQYF; CDR3 DNA: TGTGCCAGTAAGTCAAGGGTATCCTACGAGCAGTACTTC; clone size: few; J gene: TRBJ2-7; D gene: NA; V gene: TRBV25-1
CDR3 protein: CASGFERGQSYGYTF; CDR3 DNA: TGTGCTAGTGGTTTCGAGAGGGGACAGAGCTATGGCTACACCTTC; clone size: NA; J gene: TRBJ1-2; D gene: TRBD1; V gene: TRBV12-5
CDR3 protein: CASTKTDRGNEQFF; CDR3 DNA: TGCGCCAGCACGAAAACGGACAGGGGTAATGAGCAGTTCTTC; clone size: NA; J gene: TRBJ2-1; D gene: TRBD1; V gene: TRBV5-1
CDR3 protein: CAISDPDWRDQPQHF; CDR3 DNA: TGTGCCATCAGTGACCCGGACTGGCGGGATCAGCCCCAGCATTTT; clone size: NA; J gene: TRBJ1-5; D gene: NA; V gene: TRBV10-3
CDR3 protein: CASQGATGRYEAFF; CDR3 DNA: TGCGCCAGTCAGGGGGCGACAGGGAGGTATGAAGCTTTCTTT; clone size: NA; J gene: TRBJ1-1; D gene: TRBD1; V gene: TRBV5-1
CDR3 protein: CATKGPDRAQYLHWGNEQFF; CDR3 DNA: TGTGCCACCAAGGGACCTGATCGGGCGCAGTATTTACATTGGGGCAATGAGCAGTTCTTC; clone size: few; J gene: TRBJ2-1; D gene: NA; V gene: TRBV15
CDR3 protein: CASSPDGQGIHNSPLHF; CDR3 DNA: TGCGCCAGCAGCCCCGACGGACAGGGTATCCATAATTCACCCCTCCACTTT; clone size: NA; J gene: TRBJ1-6; D gene: TRBD1; V gene: TRBV4-1
CDR3 protein: CASSQGLAGTETQYF; CDR3 DNA: TGTGCCAGCAGCCAAGGTCTAGCGGGGACAGAGACCCAGTACTTC; clone size: many; J gene: TRBJ2-5; D gene: TRBD2; V gene: TRBV14
CDR3 protein: CASSISGGTTDTQYF; CDR3 DNA: TGTGCCAGCTCTATCTCGGGAGGAACCACAGATACGCAGTATTTT; clone size: NA; J gene: TRBJ2-3; D gene: TRBD2; V gene: TRBV6-1
CDR3 protein: CASSLDVWGFSTDTQYF; CDR3 DNA: TGTGCCAGCAGCTTAGATGTGTGGGGATTTAGCACAGATACGCAGTATTTT; clone size: few; J gene: TRBJ2-3; D gene: NA; V gene: TRBV11-2
CDR3 protein: CASSLMEGASETQYF; CDR3 DNA: TGTGCTAGCAGCTTAATGGAGGGAGCTAGCGAGACCCAGTACTTC; clone size: NA; J gene: TRBJ2-5; D gene: NA; V gene: TRBV7-7
CDR3 protein: CASSLFTGANVLTF; CDR3 DNA: TGTGCCAGCAGCCTATTTACTGGGGCCAACGTCCTGACTTTC; clone size: NA; J gene: TRBJ2-6; D gene: NA; V gene: TRBV7-2
CDR3 protein: CASSYSDRVNYGYTF; CDR3 DNA: TGTGCCAGCAGTTACTCGGACAGGGTTAACTATGGCTACACCTTC; clone size: NA; J gene: TRBJ1-2; D gene: TRBD1; V gene: TRBV6-5
CDR3 protein: CASRDEKLHGIF; CDR3 DNA: TGCGCCAGCAGAGACGAGAAGCTCCACGGTATCTTT; clone size: NA; J gene: TRBJ1-1; D gene: NA; V gene: TRBV5-1
CDR3 protein: CASSEEGQGSNTEAFF; CDR3 DNA: TGTGCCAGCAGTGAAGAGGGACAGGGGTCGAACACTGAAGCTTTCTTT; clone size: NA; J gene: TRBJ1-1; D gene: TRBD1; V gene: TRBV2
CDR3 protein: CASSLDPRRGDEQFF; CDR3 DNA: TGTGCCAGCAGCTTAGATCCTCGAAGGGGTGATGAGCAGTTCTTC; clone size: few; J gene: TRBJ2-1; D gene: NA; V gene: TRBV11-2
CDR3 protein: CASSIVGGEQYF; CDR3 DNA: TGTGCCAGTAGTATCGTCGGGGGCGAGCAGTACTTC; clone size: few; J gene: TRBJ2-7; D gene: NA; V gene: TRBV19
CDR3 protein: CASSLAQGFQPQHF; CDR3 DNA: TGTGCCAGCAGCTTAGCTCAGGGCTTTCAGCCCCAGCATTTT; clone size: NA; J gene: TRBJ1-5; D gene: NA; V gene: TRBV7-2
CDR3 protein: CASHDRLNEKLFF; CDR3 DNA: TGTGCCAGCCATGACCGGTTAAATGAAAAACTGTTTTTT; clone size: NA; J gene: TRBJ1-4; D gene: NA; V gene: TRBV5-5
CDR3 protein: CASRLGLFGTEAFF; CDR3 DNA: TGTGCCAGTAGATTAGGGTTATTCGGCACTGAAGCTTTCTTT; clone size: once; J gene: TRBJ1-1; D gene: NA; V gene: TRBV19
CDR3 protein: CSAYRGGREDTQYF; CDR3 DNA: TGCAGCGCTTACAGGGGAGGGCGGGAAGATACGCAGTATTTT; clone size: few; J gene: TRBJ2-3; D gene: NA; V gene: TRBV29-1
CDR3 protein: CASSHGGADTEAFF; CDR3 DNA: TGTGCCAGCAGCCATGGGGGGGCGGACACTGAAGCTTTCTTT; clone size: few; J gene: TRBJ1-1; D gene: NA; V gene: TRBV6-5
CDR3 protein: CASSSRGPHNEQFF; CDR3 DNA: TGTGCCAGCAGTTCCAGGGGGCCCCACAATGAGCAGTTCTTC; clone size: few; J gene: TRBJ2-1; D gene: TRBD1; V gene: TRBV27
CDR3 protein: CASSLPQYTEAFF; CDR3 DNA: TGTGCCAGCAGTTTACCTCAGTACACTGAAGCTTTCTTT; clone size: NA; J gene: TRBJ1-1; D gene: NA; V gene: TRBV12-3/TRBV12-4
CDR3 protein: CASSLGGGEGQPQHF; CDR3 DNA: TGTGCCAGCAGCTTGGGAGGGGGCGAAGGTCAGCCCCAGCATTTT; clone size: NA; J gene: TRBJ1-5; D gene: TRBD1; V gene: TRBV7-3
CDR3 protein: CASSDRAKGNYGYTF; CDR3 DNA: TGTGCCAGCAGCGACCGGGCCAAGGGTAACTATGGCTACACCTTC; clone size: NA; J gene: TRBJ1-2; D gene: NA; V gene: TRBV9
CDR3 protein: CASSQDQRGFTYEQYF; CDR3 DNA: TGCGCCAGCAGCCAAGACCAGCGCGGTTTTACCTACGAGCAGTACTTC; clone size: NA; J gene: TRBJ2-7; D gene: NA; V gene: TRBV4-1
CDR3 protein: CASSYSQGVPHTEAFF; CDR3 DNA: TGTGCCAGCAGTTACTCACAGGGAGTACCTCACACTGAAGCTTTCTTT; clone size: once; J gene: TRBJ1-1; D gene: NA; V gene: TRBV6-2/TRBV6-3
CDR3 protein: CASSPDRLAGGPETQYF; CDR3 DNA: TGTGCCAGCAGCCCAGACCGACTAGCGGGAGGGCCAGAGACCCAGTACTTC; clone size: NA; J gene: TRBJ2-5; D gene: TRBD2; V gene: TRBV11-3
CDR3 protein: CSVEASGIINEQFF; CDR3 DNA: TGCAGCGTTGAGGCTAGCGGGATTATAAATGAGCAGTTCTTC; clone size: many; J gene: TRBJ2-1; D gene: TRBD2; V gene: TRBV29-1
CDR3 protein: CASSVGDRGLLGAFF; CDR3 DNA: TGTGCCAGCAGCGTAGGGGACAGGGGGCTCTTGGGAGCTTTCTTT; clone size: few; J gene: TRBJ1-1; D gene: TRBD1; V gene: TRBV9
CDR3 protein: CASSFAGGEYEQYF; CDR3 DNA: TGTGCCAGCAGTTTTGCAGGGGGCGAGTACGAGCAGTACTTC; clone size: NA; J gene: TRBJ2-7; D gene: TRBD1; V gene: TRBV12-3/TRBV12-4
CDR3 protein: CASSPTPDSYEQYF; CDR3 DNA: TGTGCCAGCAGCCCGACCCCGGACAGCTACGAGCAGTACTTC; clone size: few; J gene: TRBJ2-7; D gene: NA; V gene: TRBV7-3
CDR3 protein: CASSYGTSGTQYF; CDR3 DNA: TGTGCCAGCAGTTACGGGACTAGCGGGACCCAGTACTTC; clone size: NA; J gene: TRBJ2-5; D gene: TRBD2; V gene: TRBV6-2/TRBV6-3
CDR3 protein: CASSTGQGIAGELFF; CDR3 DNA: TGCGCCAGCAGTACGGGGCAGGGGATCGCCGGGGAGCTGTTTTTT; clone size: NA; J gene: TRBJ2-2; D gene: NA; V gene: TRBV4-1
CDR3 protein: CSASGGVQETQYF; CDR3 DNA: TGCAGTGCTAGCGGGGGGGTACAAGAGACCCAGTACTTC; clone size: few; J gene: TRBJ2-5; D gene: TRBD2; V gene: TRBV20-1
CDR3 protein: CASSFEGAAGNTIYF; CDR3 DNA: TGTGCCAGCAGTTTCGAGGGGGCGGCGGGAAACACCATATATTTT; clone size: NA; J gene: TRBJ1-3; D gene: TRBD1; V gene: TRBV27
CDR3 protein: CASSDGGFSSYNEQFF; CDR3 DNA: TGCGCCAGCAGTGACGGGGGGTTTAGCTCCTACAATGAGCAGTTCTTC; clone size: NA; J gene: TRBJ2-1; D gene: TRBD2; V gene: TRBV10-2
CDR3 protein: CAISVRENTGELFF; CDR3 DNA: TGTGCCATCAGTGTAAGGGAGAACACCGGGGAGCTGTTTTTT; clone size: NA; J gene: TRBJ2-2; D gene: NA; V gene: TRBV10-3
CDR3 protein: CASSLTRGNYGYTF; CDR3 DNA: TGTGCCAGCAGCTTAACCCGGGGGAACTATGGCTACACCTTC; clone size: few; J gene: TRBJ1-2; D gene: NA; V gene: TRBV7-2
CDR3 protein: CASSSHLGTEKRAYGYTF; CDR3 DNA: TGTGCCAGCAGCTCACACCTCGGGACAGAGAAGAGGGCGTATGGCTACACCTTC; clone size: NA; J gene: TRBJ1-2; D gene: TRBD1; V gene: TRBV7-9
CDR3 protein: CASSYYGAGRELEQFF; CDR3 DNA: TGTGCCAGCAGTTACTACGGGGCGGGAAGGGAATTGGAGCAGTTCTTC; clone size: few; J gene: TRBJ2-1; D gene: NA; V gene: TRBV6-2/TRBV6-3
CDR3 protein: CASRPTSGEQYF; CDR3 DNA: TGTGCCAGCAGGCCCACTAGTGGCGAGCAGTACTTC; clone size: many; J gene: TRBJ2-7; D gene: NA; V gene: TRBV12-3/TRBV12-4
CDR3 protein: CSVETSRVTQYF; CDR3 DNA: TGCAGCGTTGAGACTAGCCGCGTCACGCAGTATTTT; clone size: many; J gene: TRBJ2-3; D gene: TRBD2; V gene: TRBV29-1
CDR3 protein: CASSEMGQGTYEQFF; CDR3 DNA: TGTGCCAGCAGTGAAATGGGACAGGGGACGTATGAGCAGTTCTTC; clone size: NA; J gene: TRBJ2-1; D gene: TRBD1; V gene: TRBV2
CDR3 protein: CASSLLGTNTEAFF; CDR3 DNA: TGTGCCAGCAGTTTACTAGGGACGAACACTGAAGCTTTCTTT; clone size: NA; J gene: TRBJ1-1; D gene: NA; V gene: TRBV27
CDR3 protein: CAWSPIEGRYGYTF; CDR3 DNA: TGTGCCTGGAGCCCCATAGAGGGCCGGTATGGCTACACCTTC; clone size: few; J gene: TRBJ1-2; D gene: NA; V gene: TRBV30
CDR3 protein: CSVERLLVDTEAFF; CDR3 DNA: TGCAGCGTTGAACGATTACTAGTGGACACTGAAGCTTTCTTT; clone size: NA; J gene: TRBJ1-1; D gene: NA; V gene: TRBV29-1
CDR3 protein: CASSLTGNNNYEQYF; CDR3 DNA: TGTGCCAGCAGCTTAACCGGGAACAACAACTACGAGCAGTACTTC; clone size: NA; J gene: TRBJ2-7; D gene: NA; V gene: TRBV7-9
CDR3 protein: CSVTGTGGSGANVLTF; CDR3 DNA: TGCAGCGTAACCGGGACAGGGGGCTCTGGGGCCAACGTCCTGACTTTC; clone size: NA; J gene: TRBJ2-6; D gene: TRBD1; V gene: TRBV29-1
CDR3 protein: CASSHGLAGDLYEQYF; CDR3 DNA: TGTGCCAGCAGCCACGGACTAGCGGGAGACCTCTACGAGCAGTACTTC; clone size: few; J gene: TRBJ2-7; D gene: TRBD2; V gene: TRBV5-4
CDR3 protein: CASRPWTGEREAFF; CDR3 DNA: TGTGCCAGCAGACCTTGGACAGGGGAGAGGGAAGCTTTCTTT; clone size: NA; J gene: TRBJ1-1; D gene: TRBD1; V gene: TRBV12-3/TRBV12-4
CDR3 protein: CASRETGGKFGEQYF; CDR3 DNA: TGTGCCAGCAGGGAGACAGGGGGGAAGTTCGGCGAGCAGTACTTC; clone size: few; J gene: TRBJ2-7; D gene: TRBD1; V gene: TRBV12-3/TRBV12-4
CDR3 protein: CATRRAGPGDTQYF; CDR3 DNA: TGTGCCACCAGACGGGCGGGTCCCGGGGATACGCAGTATTTT; clone size: few; J gene: TRBJ2-3; D gene: NA; V gene: TRBV15
CDR3 protein: CATQGTNYGYTF; CDR3 DNA: TGTGCCACCCAAGGGACTAACTATGGCTACACCTTC; clone size: many; J gene: TRBJ1-2; D gene: NA; V gene: TRBV7-2
CDR3 protein: CASSFIGIGETQYF; CDR3 DNA: TGTGCCAGCAGCTTCATAGGGATAGGAGAGACCCAGTACTTC; clone size: NA; J gene: TRBJ2-5; D gene: NA; V gene: TRBV5-5